This record covers a single T cell receptor (beta chain). This sample is drawn from a study of blood T cell repertoires in COVID-19. Study-wide context: Some COVID-19 samples were acute and others convalescent; all came from the United States, Italy and Spain. From T cells, B-cell-depleted T cells, or PBMCs came the material, which was cDNA or gDNA.

TCRdb's table, derived via immunoSEQ multiplex PCR, lists solely in-frame clones and lacks some. Of roughly 62,000 clones in the sample, around 85% were seen once. This CDR3 region has 14 residues. V was cut by 5 bases and J by 4 bases, with 12 bases left in between. The germline gives CDR1 LNHDA, CDR2 SQIVND (reference sequence). The TCR originated in a woman older than 75 with active or convalescent COVID-19. This sequence joins TRBV19 and TRBJ1-5; D possibly corresponds to TRBD1 (5 bases). What was sequenced was peripheral blood. CDR3 coding DNA: TGTGCCAGTAGTGCCCGTGCAGGGAATCAGCCCCAGCATTTT. It is translated as CASSARAGNQPQHF.